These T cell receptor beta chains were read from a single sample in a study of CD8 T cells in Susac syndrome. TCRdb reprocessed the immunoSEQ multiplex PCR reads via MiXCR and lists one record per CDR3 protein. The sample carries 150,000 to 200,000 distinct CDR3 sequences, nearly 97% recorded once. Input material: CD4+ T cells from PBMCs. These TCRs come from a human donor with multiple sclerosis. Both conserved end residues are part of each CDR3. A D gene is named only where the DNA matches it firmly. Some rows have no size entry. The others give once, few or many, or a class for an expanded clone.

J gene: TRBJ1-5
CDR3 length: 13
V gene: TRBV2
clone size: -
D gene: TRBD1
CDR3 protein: CASTPGQNQPQHF
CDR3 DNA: TGTGCCAGCACCCCGGGACAGAATCAGCCCCAGCATTTT

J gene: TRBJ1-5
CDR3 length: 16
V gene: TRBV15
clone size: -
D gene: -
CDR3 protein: CATSRDQTNSNQPQHF
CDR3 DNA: TGTGCCACCAGCAGAGATCAAACTAATAGCAATCAGCCCCAGCATTTT

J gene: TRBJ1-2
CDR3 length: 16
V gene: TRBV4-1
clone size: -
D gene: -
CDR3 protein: CASSQLVFAGGYGYTF
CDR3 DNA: TGCGCCAGCAGCCAACTAGTTTTTGCGGGGGGCTATGGCTACACCTTC

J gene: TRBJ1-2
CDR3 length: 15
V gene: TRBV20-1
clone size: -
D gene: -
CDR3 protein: CSARDSGASYYGYTF
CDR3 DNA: TGCAGTGCTAGAGATTCTGGGGCTTCTTACTATGGCTACACCTTC

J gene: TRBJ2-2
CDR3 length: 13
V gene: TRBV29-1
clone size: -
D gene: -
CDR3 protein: CSVVLDYTGELFF
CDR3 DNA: TGCAGCGTTGTCCTAGATTACACCGGGGAGCTGTTTTTT

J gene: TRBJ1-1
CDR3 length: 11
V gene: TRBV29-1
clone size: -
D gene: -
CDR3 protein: CSVVRLTEAFF
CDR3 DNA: TGCAGCGTTGTCAGGCTAACTGAAGCTTTCTTT

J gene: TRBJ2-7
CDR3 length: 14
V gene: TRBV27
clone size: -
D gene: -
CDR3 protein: CASIVGVRLGEQYF
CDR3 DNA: TGTGCCAGCATTGTGGGGGTACGATTGGGCGAGCAGTACTTC

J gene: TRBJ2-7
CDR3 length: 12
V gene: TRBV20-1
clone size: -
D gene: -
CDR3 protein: CSPQALGYEQYF
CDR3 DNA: TGCAGTCCCCAGGCCCTTGGGTACGAGCAGTACTTC

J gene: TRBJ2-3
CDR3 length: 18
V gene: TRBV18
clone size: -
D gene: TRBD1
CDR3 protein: CASSPADRGRGGTDTQYF
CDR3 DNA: TGTGCCAGCTCACCGGCGGACAGGGGGCGAGGAGGAACAGATACGCAGTATTTT

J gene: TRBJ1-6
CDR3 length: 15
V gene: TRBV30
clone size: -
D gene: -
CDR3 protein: CAWSRRGETNSPLHF
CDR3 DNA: TGTGCCTGGAGTCGGAGGGGGGAGACTAATTCACCCCTCCACTTT

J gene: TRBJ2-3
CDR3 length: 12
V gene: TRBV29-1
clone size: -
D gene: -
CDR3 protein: CSQGSGTDTQCF
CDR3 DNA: TGCAGTCAGGGTTCGGGCACAGATACGCAGTGTTTT

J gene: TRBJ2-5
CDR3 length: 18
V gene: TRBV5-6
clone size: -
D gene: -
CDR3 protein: CASSLVIRNAGAGETQYF
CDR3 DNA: TGTGCCAGCAGCTTGGTAATACGTAATGCGGGGGCCGGTGAGACCCAGTACTTC

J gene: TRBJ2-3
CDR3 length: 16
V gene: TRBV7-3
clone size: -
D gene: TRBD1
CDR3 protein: CASSPGGQGARDTQYF
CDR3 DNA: TGTGCCAGCAGCCCCGGAGGACAGGGGGCGAGAGATACGCAGTATTTT

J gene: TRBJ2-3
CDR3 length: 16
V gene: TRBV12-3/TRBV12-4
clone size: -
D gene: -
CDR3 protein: CASSLGGLKGADTQYF
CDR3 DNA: TGTGCCAGCAGTTTAGGAGGACTAAAGGGGGCGGATACGCAGTATTTT

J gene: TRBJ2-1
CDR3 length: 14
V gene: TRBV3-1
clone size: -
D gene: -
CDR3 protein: CASSQELRGHEQFF
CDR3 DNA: TGTGCCAGCAGCCAAGAACTCAGGGGCCATGAGCAGTTCTTC

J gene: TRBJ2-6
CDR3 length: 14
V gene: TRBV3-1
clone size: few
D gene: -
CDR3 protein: CASSLPSGANVLTF
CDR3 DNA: TGTGCCAGCAGCCTCCCCTCTGGGGCCAACGTCCTGACTTTC

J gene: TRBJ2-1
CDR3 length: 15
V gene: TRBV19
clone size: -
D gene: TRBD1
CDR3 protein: CASSRDRRTYNEQFF
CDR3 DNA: TGTGCCAGTAGTCGGGACAGGCGGACCTACAATGAGCAGTTCTTC

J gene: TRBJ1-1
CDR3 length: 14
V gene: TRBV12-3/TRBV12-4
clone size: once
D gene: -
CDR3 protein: CASRPERVSLEAFF
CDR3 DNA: TGTGCCAGCAGGCCCGAAAGAGTGAGTCTTGAAGCTTTCTTT

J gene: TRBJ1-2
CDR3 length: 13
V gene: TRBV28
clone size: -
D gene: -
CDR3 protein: CASTPDSRYGYTF
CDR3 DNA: TGTGCCAGCACCCCGGACAGTCGCTATGGCTACACCTTC